This entry is about one TCR beta chain. Clones were read by immunoSEQ multiplex PCR, and TCRdb kept only the in-frame ones, dropping some. The sample lists 70,000 or so clones, around 90% occurring once. Germline CDR1 reads SGHDT; CDR2 reads YYEEEE. Unmatched junction bases numbered 7, after V lost 3 bases and J lost 6 bases. The CDR3 runs 15 residues. The data are from a study of T cells after somatic rescue of genetic block. What was sequenced was peripheral blood mononuclear cells (PBMCs). This sequence was found in a man aged 35 to 55. The gene calls are TRBV5-6 and TRBJ2-1; 9 bases map to TRBD1. DNA of the CDR3: TGTGCCAGCAGCTCCCGGGACAGGGTTGTCAATGAGCAGTTCTTC. Translated: CASSSRDRVVNEQFF. The full variable domain, rest sourced from reference TRBV5-6 and TRBJ2-1, is DAGVTQSPTHLIKTRGQQVTLRCSPKSGHDTVSWYQQALGQGPQFIFQYYEEEERQRGNFPDRFSGHQFPNYSSELNVNALLLGDSALYLCASSSRDRVVNEQFFGPGTRLTVL.